These 4 T cell receptor beta chains were sequenced from one sample in a study of identical twins listed by TCRdb under 2016. The library was built by means of 5' RACE. TCRdb lists the instrument as Illumina HiSeq 2000. The public reads were quality trimmed at Q25 with fastp and then assembled into clones with MiXCR by TCRdb, keeping productive beta chains. Identical CDR3 protein sequences are pooled into one entry, listed with their most common genes and DNA. Here the sample has approximately 680,000 distinct CDR3 sequences; roughly 7.2% occur a single time. 1.6% of the sample is in the top ten clones. The same sample was also used in a study of yellow fever vaccine responses in identical twins.

Input material: PBMCs. Receptor source: a woman aged 18-35 years in good health.

This clonotype appeared a few times. The chain couples TRBV28 to TRBJ2-5; 7 bases are a match to TRBD2. In germline, CDR1 is MDHEN, CDR2 SYDVKM. The V and J ends lost 3 bases and 2 bases, in that order; junction bases with no gene match: 9. CDR3 size: 16 residues. This chain's CDR3 is CASSFWNGRRQETQYF. The CDR3 bases are TGTGCCAGCAGTTTCTGGAACGGGAGGAGACAAGAGACCCAGTACTTC.

Many counts were recorded for this clonotype. As DNA, the CDR3 is TGTGCCAGCAGCTTAGTCCCCGACAGGGACTCCTACAATGAGCAGTTCTTC. Translating gives CASSLVPDRDSYNEQFF. The chain recombines TRBV7-8 with TRBJ2-1; 7 positions match TRBD1. Germline CDR1 reads SGHVS; CDR2 reads FQNEAQ. The CDR3 contains 17 residues. Trimming removed 1 base from V and 0 bases from J; junction bases left unmatched: 6.

This clonotype was recorded a few times. This rearrangement joins TRBV20-1 to TRBJ1-1; 10 bases are shared with TRBD1. CDR1 is DFQATT and CDR2 is SNEGSKA in the germline V gene (reference sequence). This CDR3 contains 13 residues. The J segment lost 4 bases and the V segment lost 5 bases, leaving 4 bases of the junction unmatched. CDR3 coding DNA: TGCAGTGCTCCGGGACAGGGGATCACTGAAGCTTTCTTT. Protein: CSAPGQGITEAFF.

This chain links TRBV7-2 with TRBJ2-5, with 7 bases identical to TRBD1. The CDR3 loop spans 15 amino acids. The germline V gene has CDR1 SGHTA and CDR2 FQGNSA. The J segment lost 3 bases and the V segment lost 3 bases, leaving 7 bases of the junction unmatched. The DNA for the CDR3 is TGTGCCAGCAGCTTCCGGACAGGATTAAAAGAGACCCAGTACTTC. Translated, it gives CASSFRTGLKETQYF.